This TCR beta chain emerged from a study of CD8 T cells in Susac syndrome. With V trimmed by 2 bases and J by 3 bases, 7 bases remained unmatched. The V gene's germline CDR1 is MNHEY and CDR2 SVGEGT. The CDR3 has 15 amino acids. An input of about 0.5 to 1 ug of RNA was subjected to reverse transcription using random hexamers. An immunoSEQ multiplex PCR generated amplified TCR beta CDR3 products spanning 54 Vbeta and 13 Jbeta. TCRdb re-called the immunoSEQ multiplex PCR reads with MiXCR, one entry per CDR3 protein. The sample has 150,000 to 200,000 distinct CDR3 sequences; around 96% are singletons. This clonotype came up once. Sequencing of TCR beta, carried out with a high-throughput approach, was applied to CD8+ and CD4+ T cells from the blood.

This clonotype was sampled from a human donor with multiple sclerosis. The sequencing input was CD8+ T cells from PBMCs. This chain joins TRBV6-2 or TRBV6-3 and TRBJ2-7, with 7 bases fitting TRBD2. This CDR3 reads CASSYRTSRGYEQYF. Here the CDR3 DNA reads TGTGCCAGCAGTTACCGGACTAGTCGTGGCTACGAGCAGTACTTC.